This T cell receptor beta chain was recorded in a study of CD8 T cells in ankylosing spondylitis. This clonotype turned up a few times. Trimming took 4 bases from V and 2 from J; bases not matched to a gene: 10. The CDR3 consists of 17 residues. The germline V gene encodes CDR1 MGHRA and CDR2 YSYEKL. By quantitative 5'-RACE with molecular barcodes, the TCR beta libraries were made. TCRdb reprocessed the 5' RACE reads via MiXCR and lists one record per CDR3 protein. The data contain 250,000 or so distinct CDR3 sequences, under 20% of them singletons. This TCR was recovered from a male donor with ankylosing spondylitis or in good health (not recorded which). This rearrangement joins TRBV4-1 to TRBJ2-7; 11 bases are a match to TRBD2. Sequencing used blood, either unsorted or a sorted T cell fraction (not recorded which). CDR3 coding DNA: TGCGCCAGCAGCCTGCCCTTGGGACTAGCGGAGACCTACGAGCAGTACTTC. Encoded protein: CASSLPLGLAETYEQYF.